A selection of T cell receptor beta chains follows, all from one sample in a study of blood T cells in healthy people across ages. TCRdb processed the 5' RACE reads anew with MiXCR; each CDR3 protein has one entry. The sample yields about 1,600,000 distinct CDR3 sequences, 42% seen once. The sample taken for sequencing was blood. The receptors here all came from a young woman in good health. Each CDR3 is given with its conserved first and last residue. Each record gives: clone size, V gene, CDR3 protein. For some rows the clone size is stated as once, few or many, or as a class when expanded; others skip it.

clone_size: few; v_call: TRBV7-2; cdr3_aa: CASSLGVLKGTDTQYF
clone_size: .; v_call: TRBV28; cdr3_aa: CASSSHTTGVNTEAFF
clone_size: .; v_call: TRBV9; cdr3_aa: CASSDPRDSLVDEQFF
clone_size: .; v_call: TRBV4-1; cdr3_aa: CASSQGPRPDLTF
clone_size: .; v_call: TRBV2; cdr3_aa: CASSVTGSDTQYF
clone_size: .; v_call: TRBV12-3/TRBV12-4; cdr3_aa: CASSQGLAGGYEQFF
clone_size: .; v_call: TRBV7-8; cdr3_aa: CASSLPRERGSEQYF
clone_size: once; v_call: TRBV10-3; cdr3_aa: CAISEEDRRGDTQYF
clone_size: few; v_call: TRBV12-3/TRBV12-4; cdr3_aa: CASSQGEAGTQYF
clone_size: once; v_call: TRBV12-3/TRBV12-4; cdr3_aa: CASSLASGEKLFF
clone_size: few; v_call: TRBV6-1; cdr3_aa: CAGRRADQFF
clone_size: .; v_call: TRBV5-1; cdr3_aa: CASSLANQGVYEQYF
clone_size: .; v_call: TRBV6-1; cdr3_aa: CASSEGWGLYEQYF
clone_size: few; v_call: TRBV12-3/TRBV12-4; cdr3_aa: CASSSTSPPIYNEQFF
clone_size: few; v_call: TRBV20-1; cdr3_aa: CSARREAASRLTDTQYF
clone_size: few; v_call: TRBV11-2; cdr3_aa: CASRILRGQTNEQFF
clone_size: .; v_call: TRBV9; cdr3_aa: CASSVALFTGELFF
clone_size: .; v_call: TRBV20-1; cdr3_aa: CSATQGDTKREQYF
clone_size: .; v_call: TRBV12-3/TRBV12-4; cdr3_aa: CASSSFQGGTYEQYF
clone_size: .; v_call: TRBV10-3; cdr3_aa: CAISSGGSYNEQFF
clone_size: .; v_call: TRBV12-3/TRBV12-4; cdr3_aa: CASSRDGSVPRLDTQYF
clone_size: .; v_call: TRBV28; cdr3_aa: CASSPKGVPVPQHF
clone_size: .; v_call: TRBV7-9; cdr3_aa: CASSLYEGLAGRDTQYF
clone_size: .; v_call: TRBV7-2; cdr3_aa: CASSPGFDTDTQYF
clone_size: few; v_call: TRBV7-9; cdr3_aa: CASSRDSLHQYF
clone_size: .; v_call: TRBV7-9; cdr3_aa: CASSLPRDSPYGYTF
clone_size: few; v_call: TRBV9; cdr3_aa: CASSGGLAGEQFF
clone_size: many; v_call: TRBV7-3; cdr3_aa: CASSFRPGTGNSPLHF
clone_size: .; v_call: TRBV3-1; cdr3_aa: CASSQGTGAAFF
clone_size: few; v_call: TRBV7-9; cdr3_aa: CASSSSDRVEEAQYF
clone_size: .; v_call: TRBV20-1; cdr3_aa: CSARPGADTEAFF
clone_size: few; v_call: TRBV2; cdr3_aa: CASSEALVQGHQPQHF
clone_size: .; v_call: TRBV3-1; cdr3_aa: CASATGGLAAGTQYF
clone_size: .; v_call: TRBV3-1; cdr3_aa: CASSQEGLLMPHEQYF
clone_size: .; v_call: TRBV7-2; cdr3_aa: CASSPTRDRPNEQYF
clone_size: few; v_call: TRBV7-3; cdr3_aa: CASSVLNRGSGDTQYF
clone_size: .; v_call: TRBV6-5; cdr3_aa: CASSYSGALANYGYTF
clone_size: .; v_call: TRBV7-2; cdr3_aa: CASSFSSGSGQETQFF
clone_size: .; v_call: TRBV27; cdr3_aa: CASSLEPGGYGYTF
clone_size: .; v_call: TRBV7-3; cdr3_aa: CASSLTGLINSPLHF
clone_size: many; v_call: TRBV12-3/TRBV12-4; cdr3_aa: CASSSQGLTRGEQYF
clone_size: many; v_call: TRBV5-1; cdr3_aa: CASSLTSGGSTDTQYF